This T cell receptor beta chain was recovered during a study of shared clonotypes between healthy human individuals. Study results and limitations: Sorted-subset sequencing, rarefaction showed, was incomplete despite large depth.

V was pared by 2 bases and J by 0 bases, with 2 bases of the junction left unmatched. Germline values: CDR1 MGHRA, CDR2 YSYEKL. The CDR3 is 15 residues long. As regards this clone: Its antigen is still unknown.

Terminally differentiated effector memory CD45RA+ cells were excluded from the naive CD8 cells, which were CD45RO-negative and positively selected for CCR7. Every immunoSEQ plate was one replicate of a subset's evenly spread DNA. The data were produced by immunoSEQ multiplex PCR, yet TCRdb's version contains in-frame clones alone and is incomplete. The sample includes about 1,900,000 clones, over 85% of them seen just once. Sequenced material: naive CD8+ T cells sorted from blood. The rearrangement uses TRBV4-1 and TRBJ2-3, with 7 bases fitting TRBD2. The sequence was obtained from a man aged 18 to 29 in good health. The CDR3 region is CASSQTSASTDTQYF. DNA of the CDR3: TGCGCCAGCAGCCAAACTAGCGCAAGCACAGATACGCAGTATTTT.